Listed below are T cell receptor beta chains from one sample, sequenced in a study of blood T cell repertoires in COVID-19. The data were produced by immunoSEQ multiplex PCR, yet TCRdb's version contains in-frame clones alone and is incomplete. This sample has about 230,000 clones; 75% to 85% occur once, and the top ten carry roughly 7%. The material sequenced was peripheral blood. The receptors were sampled from a woman aged 50 to 65 with acute or convalescent COVID-19. Both conserved end residues are part of each CDR3. Each record gives: J gene, V gene, CDR3 protein.

j_call: TRBJ1-4
v_call: TRBV28
cdr3_aa: CASISDLTNEKLFF

j_call: TRBJ1-2
v_call: TRBV3-1/TRBV3-2
cdr3_aa: CASSRTGSLKYGYTF

j_call: TRBJ2-2
v_call: TRBV2
cdr3_aa: CASGGGSRLTGELFF

j_call: TRBJ2-1
v_call: TRBV12-5
cdr3_aa: CASGRGLAGYNEQFF

j_call: TRBJ1-4
v_call: TRBV5-4
cdr3_aa: CASSLDSATNEKLFF

j_call: TRBJ2-5
v_call: TRBV5-1
cdr3_aa: CASSLVVAGYQETQYF

j_call: TRBJ1-5
v_call: TRBV6-1
cdr3_aa: CASSEGEVQPQHF

j_call: TRBJ1-2
v_call: TRBV3-1/TRBV3-2
cdr3_aa: CASSQESADYGYTF

j_call: TRBJ2-5
v_call: TRBV30
cdr3_aa: CAWSRQFEETQYF

j_call: TRBJ2-2
v_call: TRBV3-1/TRBV3-2
cdr3_aa: CASSRARTGELFF

j_call: TRBJ2-1
v_call: TRBV14
cdr3_aa: CASSSGTGYQSSYNEQFF

j_call: TRBJ1-2
v_call: TRBV2
cdr3_aa: CASRGQVNYGYTF

j_call: TRBJ1-6
v_call: TRBV6-5
cdr3_aa: CASGLAPRNSPLHF

j_call: TRBJ2-7
v_call: TRBV5-4
cdr3_aa: CASSKTSIAYEQYF

j_call: TRBJ1-2
v_call: TRBV14
cdr3_aa: CASSQEGAGRGGYTF

j_call: TRBJ2-5
v_call: TRBV5-8
cdr3_aa: CASSLGPGGQETQYF

j_call: TRBJ1-5
v_call: TRBV15
cdr3_aa: CATSRGLDGQPQHF

j_call: TRBJ1-2
v_call: TRBV9
cdr3_aa: CASSVGRSYGYTF

j_call: TRBJ2-6
v_call: TRBV19
cdr3_aa: CASSTRQGGSHGGANVLTF

j_call: TRBJ1-4
v_call: TRBV2
cdr3_aa: CASSDLNEKLFF

j_call: TRBJ2-3
v_call: TRBV24-1
cdr3_aa: CATSDFGGLAGSYTDTQYF

j_call: TRBJ2-5
v_call: TRBV3-1/TRBV3-2
cdr3_aa: CASTGTGRETQYF

j_call: TRBJ1-3
v_call: TRBV2
cdr3_aa: CASRQTGSGNTIYF

j_call: TRBJ2-3
v_call: TRBV30
cdr3_aa: CAWSATSGTTDTQYF

j_call: TRBJ1-6
v_call: TRBV19
cdr3_aa: CASSIAVDRVSPLHF

j_call: TRBJ1-2
v_call: TRBV3-1/TRBV3-2
cdr3_aa: CASSQAGAGYTF

j_call: TRBJ1-5
v_call: TRBV15
cdr3_aa: CATSLFVGGNQPQHF

j_call: TRBJ1-2
v_call: TRBV12-3/TRBV12-4
cdr3_aa: CASRVTGVYGYTF

j_call: TRBJ2-2
v_call: TRBV28
cdr3_aa: CASSSNPNTGELFF

j_call: TRBJ1-2
v_call: TRBV6-5
cdr3_aa: CASSRHAGDYTF

j_call: TRBJ2-7
v_call: TRBV3-1/TRBV3-2
cdr3_aa: CASSQFKGAGYEQYF

j_call: TRBJ1-5
v_call: TRBV5-1
cdr3_aa: CASRYSVSQPQHF

j_call: TRBJ1-1
v_call: TRBV28
cdr3_aa: CASSLVQGLLNTEAFF

j_call: TRBJ2-2
v_call: TRBV19
cdr3_aa: CASSPGQNTGELFF

j_call: TRBJ1-1
v_call: TRBV6-2/TRBV6-3
cdr3_aa: CASSSRQGAPEAFF

j_call: TRBJ1-2
v_call: TRBV20-1
cdr3_aa: CSASRDTDGYTF

j_call: TRBJ1-3
v_call: TRBV4-1
cdr3_aa: CASSQERGPGENTIYF

j_call: TRBJ2-1
v_call: TRBV19
cdr3_aa: CASSIVGGTSGGNEQFF

j_call: TRBJ1-6
v_call: TRBV30
cdr3_aa: CAWAEGWDSPLHF